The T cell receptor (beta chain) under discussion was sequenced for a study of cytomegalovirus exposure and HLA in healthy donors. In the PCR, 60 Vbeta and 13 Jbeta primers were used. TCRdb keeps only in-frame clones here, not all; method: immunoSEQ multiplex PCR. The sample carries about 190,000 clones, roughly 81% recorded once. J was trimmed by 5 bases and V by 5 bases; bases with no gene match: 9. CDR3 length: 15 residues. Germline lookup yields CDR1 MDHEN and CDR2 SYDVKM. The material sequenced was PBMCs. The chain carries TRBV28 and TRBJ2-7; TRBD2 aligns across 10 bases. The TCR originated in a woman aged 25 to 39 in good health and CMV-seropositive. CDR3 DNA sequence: TGTGCCAGCAGTCCCCACAGCGGGAGGGGCCACGAGCAGTACTTC. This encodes CASSPHSGRGHEQYF.